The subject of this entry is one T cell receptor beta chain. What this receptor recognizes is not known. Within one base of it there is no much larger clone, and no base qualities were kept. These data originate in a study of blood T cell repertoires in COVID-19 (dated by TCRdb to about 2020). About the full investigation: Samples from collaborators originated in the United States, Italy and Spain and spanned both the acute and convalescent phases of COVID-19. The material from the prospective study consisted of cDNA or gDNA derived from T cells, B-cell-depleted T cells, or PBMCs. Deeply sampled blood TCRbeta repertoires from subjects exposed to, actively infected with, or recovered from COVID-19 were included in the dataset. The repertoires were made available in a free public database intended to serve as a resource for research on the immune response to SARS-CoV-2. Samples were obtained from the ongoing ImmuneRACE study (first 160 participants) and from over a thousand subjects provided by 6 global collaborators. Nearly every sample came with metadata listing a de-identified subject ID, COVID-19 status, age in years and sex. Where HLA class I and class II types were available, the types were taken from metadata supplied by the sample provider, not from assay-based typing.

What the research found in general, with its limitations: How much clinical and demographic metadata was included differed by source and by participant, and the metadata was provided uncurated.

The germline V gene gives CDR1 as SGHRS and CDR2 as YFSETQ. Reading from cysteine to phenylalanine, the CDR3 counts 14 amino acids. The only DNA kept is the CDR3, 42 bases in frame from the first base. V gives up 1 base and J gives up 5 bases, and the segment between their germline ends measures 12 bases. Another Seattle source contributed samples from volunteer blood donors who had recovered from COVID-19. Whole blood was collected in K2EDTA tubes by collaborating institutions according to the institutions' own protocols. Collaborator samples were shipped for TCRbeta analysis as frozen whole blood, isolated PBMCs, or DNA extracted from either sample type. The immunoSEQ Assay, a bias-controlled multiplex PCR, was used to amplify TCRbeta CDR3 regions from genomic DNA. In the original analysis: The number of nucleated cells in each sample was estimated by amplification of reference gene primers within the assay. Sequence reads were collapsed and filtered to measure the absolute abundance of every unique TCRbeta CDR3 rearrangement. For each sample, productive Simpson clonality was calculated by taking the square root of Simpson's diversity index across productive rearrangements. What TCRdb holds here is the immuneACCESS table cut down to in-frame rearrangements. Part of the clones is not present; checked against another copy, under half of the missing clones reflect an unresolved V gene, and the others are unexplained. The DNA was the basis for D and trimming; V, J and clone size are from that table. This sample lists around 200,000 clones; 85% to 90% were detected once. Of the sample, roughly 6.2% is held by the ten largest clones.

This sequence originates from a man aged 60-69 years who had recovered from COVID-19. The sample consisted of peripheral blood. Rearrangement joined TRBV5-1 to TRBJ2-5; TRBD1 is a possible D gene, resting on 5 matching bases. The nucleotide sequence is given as TGCGCCAGCAGCTTGAATACAGGCGAGGAGACCCAGTACTTC. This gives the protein CASSLNTGEETQYF. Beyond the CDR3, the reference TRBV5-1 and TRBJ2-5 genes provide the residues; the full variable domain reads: KAGVTQTPRYLIKTRGQQVTLSCSPISGHRSVSWYQQTPGQGLQFLFEYFSETQRNKGNFPGRFSGRQFSNSRSEMNVSTLELGDSALYLCASSLNTGEETQYFGPGTRLLVL.